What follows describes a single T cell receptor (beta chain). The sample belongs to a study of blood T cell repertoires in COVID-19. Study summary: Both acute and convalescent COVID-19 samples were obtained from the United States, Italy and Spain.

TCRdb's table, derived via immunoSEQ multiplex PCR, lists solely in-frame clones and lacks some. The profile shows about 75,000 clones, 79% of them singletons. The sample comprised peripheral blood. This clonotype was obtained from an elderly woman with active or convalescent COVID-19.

The CDR3 coding sequence is TGTGCCAGTAGTAGGGTGACAGGGGGTCATAATCAGCCCCAGCATTTT. Translation gives CASSRVTGGHNQPQHF. The chain combines TRBV19 with TRBJ1-5, with 9 bases that match TRBD1. This CDR3 has 16 residues. Germline V gives CDR1 LNHDA, CDR2 SQIVND (reference sequence). V lost 4 bases to trimming and J lost 4 bases; unmatched junction nucleotides: 8.